The rows below give T cell receptor beta chains drawn from one sample of a study of cytomegalovirus exposure and HLA in healthy donors. Using immunoSEQ multiplex PCR, the repertoire was profiled, and TCRdb retains in-frame clones only, with some absent. The sample carries about 160,000 clones, around three quarters recorded once. The sequencing sample was made of PBMCs. The receptors originated from a man aged 25 to 45 in good health and CMV-seropositive. The conserved cysteine and the conserved F or W are not part of the CDR3 here.

14 TRBV6-6 ASSQTLAGAGDTQY
12 TRBV6-5 ASLRDISATEAF
13 TRBV11-2 ASSLRTVINQPQH
12 TRBV19 ASSLRQGNTEAF
9 TRBV29-1 SGDRGDTQY
15 TRBV7-9 ASSQSGEVTFTDTQY
16 TRBV7-9 ASSPSPGVVLGRDTQY
16 TRBV7-2 ASSSGVGQGARNQPQH
15 TRBV4-3 ASSQGALGTGVYGYT
14 TRBV28 ASSSNRDRGNQPQH
12 TRBV9 ASSPGTGALSYT
12 TRBV2 ASSSGTGIGEPF
10 TRBV18 ASSPPEETQY
14 TRBV7-3 ASSPRDRAATDTQY
11 TRBV9 ASSLTGVSEQY
11 TRBV28 ASSLELSYEQY
11 TRBV14 ASSQGASYGYT
11 TRBV19 ASSTTRASPLH
14 TRBV4-3 ASSQLRREGNEKLF
11 TRBV2 ASSKGQGFEQY
13 TRBV11-2 ASSSGTGILTGYT
14 TRBV5-1 ASSLAAQGNTGELF
11 TRBV14 ASSQGRNSPLH
16 TRBV4-1 ASSHPRTTGKNTGELF
13 TRBV18 ASSPNSEGAYGYT
12 TRBV10-3 AIMDGSSYNEQF
12 TRBV5-4 ASSADREGYEQY
13 TRBV5-6 ASLLIGGLQDTQY
12 TRBV6-5 ASTNRAGSTEAF